The clone carrying this T cell receptor beta chain was counted once. Its antigen remains unknown. This sample stems from a study of identifying expanded T cells in peripheral blood. Whole-study findings and limits: Differentially abundant clones: around 1.2 between replicates, around 17 at 2 to 3 weeks, around 19 at four. Across healthy donors, higher total template counts meant significantly greater approximately 2-week count variance.

Trimming at V came to 1 base and at J to 7 bases, leaving 23 bases not matched to a gene. Germline CDR1 MDHEN, CDR2 SYDVKM. CDR3 length: 20 residues. The assay was immunoSEQ multiplex PCR, and TCRdb's table has in-frame clones only and misses some. The data contain more than 45,000 clones, roughly nine tenths of them singletons. The source material was blood. This chain links TRBV28 with TRBJ2-7; 9 bases are a match to TRBD2. The sequence came from a person aged 18 to 70 in good health. CDR3: CASSLLVRASGTRGSKEQYF. The CDR3 DNA reads as TGTGCCAGCAGTTTATTGGTTAGGGCTAGCGGGACTAGGGGGTCGAAAGAGCAGTACTTC.